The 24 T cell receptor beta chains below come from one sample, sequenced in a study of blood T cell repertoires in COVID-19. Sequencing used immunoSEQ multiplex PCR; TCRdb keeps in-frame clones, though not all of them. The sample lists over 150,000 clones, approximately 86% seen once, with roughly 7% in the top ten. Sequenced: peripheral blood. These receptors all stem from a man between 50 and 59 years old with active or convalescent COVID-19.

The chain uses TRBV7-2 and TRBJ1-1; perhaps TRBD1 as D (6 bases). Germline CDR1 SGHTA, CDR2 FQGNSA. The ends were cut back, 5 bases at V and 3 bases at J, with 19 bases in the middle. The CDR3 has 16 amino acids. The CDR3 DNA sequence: TGTGCCAGCAGCCCAACCCGGACAGCCAGGGACACTGAAGCTTTCTTT. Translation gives CASSPTRTARDTEAFF.

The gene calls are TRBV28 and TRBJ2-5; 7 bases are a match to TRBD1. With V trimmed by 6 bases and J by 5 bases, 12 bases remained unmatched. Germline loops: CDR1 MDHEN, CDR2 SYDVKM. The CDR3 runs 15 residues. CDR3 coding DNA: TGTGCCAGCAGCGGTGGATCGACAGGGAGTGAGACCCAGTACTTC. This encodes CASSGGSTGSETQYF.

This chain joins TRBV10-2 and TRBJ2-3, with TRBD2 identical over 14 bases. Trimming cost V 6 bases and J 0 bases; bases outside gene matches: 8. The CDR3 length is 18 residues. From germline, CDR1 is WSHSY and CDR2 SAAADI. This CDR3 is CASRAGLAGATSTDTQYF. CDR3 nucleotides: TGCGCCAGCAGGGCGGGACTAGCGGGGGCCACTAGCACAGATACGCAGTATTTT.

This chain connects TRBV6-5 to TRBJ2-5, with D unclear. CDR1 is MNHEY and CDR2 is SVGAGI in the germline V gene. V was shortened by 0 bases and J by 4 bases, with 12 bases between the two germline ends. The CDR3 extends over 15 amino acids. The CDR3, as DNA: TGTGCCAGCAGTTACTCGAACTCCGGCGGAGAGACCCAGTACTTC. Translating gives CASSYSNSGGETQYF.

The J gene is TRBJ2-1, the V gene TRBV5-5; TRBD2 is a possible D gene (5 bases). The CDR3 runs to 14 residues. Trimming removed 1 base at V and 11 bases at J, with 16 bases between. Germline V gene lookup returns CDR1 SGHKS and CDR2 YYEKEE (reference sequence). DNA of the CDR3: TGTGCCAGCAGCTTGTCTCGGGTCGGGAACAAGCAGTTCTTC. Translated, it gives CASSLSRVGNKQFF.

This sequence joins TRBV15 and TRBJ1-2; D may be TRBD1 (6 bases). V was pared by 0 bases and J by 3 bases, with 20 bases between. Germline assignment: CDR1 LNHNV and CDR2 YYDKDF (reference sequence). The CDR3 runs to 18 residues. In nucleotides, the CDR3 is TGTGCCACCAGCAGAGATCTGCTGTCGGGGGGCTACGACTATGGCTACACCTTC. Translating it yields CATSRDLLSGGYDYGYTF.

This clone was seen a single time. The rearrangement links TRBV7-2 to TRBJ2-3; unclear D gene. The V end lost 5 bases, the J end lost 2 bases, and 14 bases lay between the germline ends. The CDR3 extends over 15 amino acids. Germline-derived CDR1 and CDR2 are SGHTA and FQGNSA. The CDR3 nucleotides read TGTGCCAGCAGCCCCGAGGCCTATTTCACAGATACGCAGTATTTT. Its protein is CASSPEAYFTDTQYF.

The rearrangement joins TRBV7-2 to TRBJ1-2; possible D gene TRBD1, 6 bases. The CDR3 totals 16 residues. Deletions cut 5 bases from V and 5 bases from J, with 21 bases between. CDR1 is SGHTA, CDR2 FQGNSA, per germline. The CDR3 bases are TGTGCCAGCAGCGCCCACAGGGACCCCTCTCCTTATGGCTACACCTTC. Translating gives CASSAHRDPSPYGYTF.

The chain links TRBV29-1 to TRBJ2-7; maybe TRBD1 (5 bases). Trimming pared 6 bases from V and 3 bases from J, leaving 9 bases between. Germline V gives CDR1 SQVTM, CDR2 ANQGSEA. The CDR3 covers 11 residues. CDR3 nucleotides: TGCAGCGTCGGACACATCTACGAGCAGTACTTC. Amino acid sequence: CSVGHIYEQYF.

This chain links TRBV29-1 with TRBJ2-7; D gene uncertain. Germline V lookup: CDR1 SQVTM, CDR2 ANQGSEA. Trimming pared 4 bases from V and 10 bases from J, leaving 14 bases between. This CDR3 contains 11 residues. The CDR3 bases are TGCAGCGTTGTGGCCAGTGGTATACAGTACTTC. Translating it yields CSVVASGIQYF.

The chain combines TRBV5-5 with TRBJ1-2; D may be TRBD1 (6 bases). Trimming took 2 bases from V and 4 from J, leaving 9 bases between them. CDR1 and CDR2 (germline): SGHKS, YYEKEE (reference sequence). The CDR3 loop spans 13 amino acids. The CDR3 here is CASSFDRSYGYTF. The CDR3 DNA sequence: TGTGCCAGCAGCTTCGACAGGTCCTATGGCTACACCTTC.

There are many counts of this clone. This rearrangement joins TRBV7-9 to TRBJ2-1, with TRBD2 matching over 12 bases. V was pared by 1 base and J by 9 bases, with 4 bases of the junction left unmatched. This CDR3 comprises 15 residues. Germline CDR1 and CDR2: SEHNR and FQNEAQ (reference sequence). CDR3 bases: TGTGCCAGCAGCTTAGAGCTAGCGGGAGGGCGTGAGCAGTTCTTC. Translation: CASSLELAGGREQFF.

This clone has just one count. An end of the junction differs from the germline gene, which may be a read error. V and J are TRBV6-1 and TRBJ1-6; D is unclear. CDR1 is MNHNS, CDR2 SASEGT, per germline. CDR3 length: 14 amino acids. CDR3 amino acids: CASCESGYNSPLHF. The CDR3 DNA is TGTGCCAGCTGTGAATCAGGATATAATTCACCCCTCCACTTT.

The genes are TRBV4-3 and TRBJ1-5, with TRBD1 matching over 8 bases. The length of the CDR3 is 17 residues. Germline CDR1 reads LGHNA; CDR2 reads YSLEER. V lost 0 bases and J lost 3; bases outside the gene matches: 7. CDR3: CASSQDWGQVINQPQHF. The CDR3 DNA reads TGCGCCAGCAGCCAAGATTGGGGACAGGTCATCAATCAGCCCCAGCATTTT.

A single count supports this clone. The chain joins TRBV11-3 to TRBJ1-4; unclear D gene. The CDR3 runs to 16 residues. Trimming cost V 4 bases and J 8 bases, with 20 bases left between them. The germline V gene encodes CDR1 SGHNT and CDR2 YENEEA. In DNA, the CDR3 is TGTGCCAGCAGCTCCTCCATGCGTGGGCGAGGGGAAAAACTGTTTTTT. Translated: CASSSSMRGRGEKLFF. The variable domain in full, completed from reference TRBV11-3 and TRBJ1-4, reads EAGVVQSPRYKIIEKKQPVAFWCNPISGHNTLYWYLQNLGQGPELLIRYENEEAVDDSQLPKDRFSAERLKGVDSTLKIQPAELGDSAVYLCASSSSMRGRGEKLFFGSGTQLSVL.

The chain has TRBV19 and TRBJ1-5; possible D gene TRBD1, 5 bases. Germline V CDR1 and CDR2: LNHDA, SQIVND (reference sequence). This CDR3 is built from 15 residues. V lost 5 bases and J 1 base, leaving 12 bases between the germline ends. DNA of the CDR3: TGTGCCAGTAGTTCGGGGGTTCGGAGCAATCAGCCCCAGCATTTT. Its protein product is CASSSGVRSNQPQHF.

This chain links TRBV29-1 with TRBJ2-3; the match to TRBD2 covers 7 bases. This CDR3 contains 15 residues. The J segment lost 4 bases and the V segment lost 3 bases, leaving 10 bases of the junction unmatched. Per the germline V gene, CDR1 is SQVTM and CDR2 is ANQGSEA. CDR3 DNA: TGCAGCGTTGACACTGCGGCGGGAGCTGCAGATACGCAGTATTTT. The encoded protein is CSVDTAAGAADTQYF.

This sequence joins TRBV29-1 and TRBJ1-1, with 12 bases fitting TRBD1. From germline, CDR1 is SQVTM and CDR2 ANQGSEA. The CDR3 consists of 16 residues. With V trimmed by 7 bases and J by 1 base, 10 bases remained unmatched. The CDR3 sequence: CSAGGTGGPKNTEAFF. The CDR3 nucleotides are TGCAGCGCCGGGGGGACAGGGGGCCCGAAGAACACTGAAGCTTTCTTT.

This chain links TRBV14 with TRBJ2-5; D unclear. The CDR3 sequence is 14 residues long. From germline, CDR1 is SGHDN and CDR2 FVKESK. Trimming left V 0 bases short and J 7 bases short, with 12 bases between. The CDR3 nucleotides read TGTGCCAGCAGCCAAGACACCGCCCAGTGGACCCAGTACTTC. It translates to CASSQDTAQWTQYF.

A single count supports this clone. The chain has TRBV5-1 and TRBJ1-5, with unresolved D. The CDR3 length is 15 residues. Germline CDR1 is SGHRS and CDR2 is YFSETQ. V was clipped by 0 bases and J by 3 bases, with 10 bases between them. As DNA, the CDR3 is TGCGCCAGCAGCTTGGATGGAGATCCCAATCAGCCCCAGCATTTT. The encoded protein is CASSLDGDPNQPQHF.

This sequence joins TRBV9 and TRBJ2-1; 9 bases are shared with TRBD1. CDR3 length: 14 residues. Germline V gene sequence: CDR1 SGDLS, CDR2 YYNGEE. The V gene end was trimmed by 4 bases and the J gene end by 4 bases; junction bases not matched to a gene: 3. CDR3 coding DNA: TGTGCCAGCAGCACCGACAGGGGGTACAATGAGCAGTTCTTC. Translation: CASSTDRGYNEQFF.

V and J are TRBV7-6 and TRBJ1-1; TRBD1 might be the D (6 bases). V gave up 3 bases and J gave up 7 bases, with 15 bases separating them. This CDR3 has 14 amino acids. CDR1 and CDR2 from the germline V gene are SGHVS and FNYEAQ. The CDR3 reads CASSFDRPPFEAFF. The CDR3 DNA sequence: TGTGCCAGCAGCTTCGACAGGCCCCCTTTTGAAGCTTTCTTT.

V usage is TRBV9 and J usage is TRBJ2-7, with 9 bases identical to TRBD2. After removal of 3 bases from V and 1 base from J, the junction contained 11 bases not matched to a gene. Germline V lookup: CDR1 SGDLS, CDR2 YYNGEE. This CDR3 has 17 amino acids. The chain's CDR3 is CASSGEEGLAGSYEQYF. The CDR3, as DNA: TGTGCCAGCAGCGGCGAGGAAGGGCTAGCGGGATCCTACGAGCAGTACTTC.

CDR3 region: CASSLWAGADNSPLHF. The DNA for the CDR3 is TGTGCCAGCAGCTTATGGGCAGGGGCCGATAATTCACCCCTCCACTTT. This chain joins TRBV11-2 and TRBJ1-6, with TRBD1 as a possible D gene (6 bases). CDR1 is SGHAT, CDR2 FQNNGV, per germline. Trimming stripped 2 bases from V and 5 bases from J, with 13 bases between. CDR3 length equals 16 residues.